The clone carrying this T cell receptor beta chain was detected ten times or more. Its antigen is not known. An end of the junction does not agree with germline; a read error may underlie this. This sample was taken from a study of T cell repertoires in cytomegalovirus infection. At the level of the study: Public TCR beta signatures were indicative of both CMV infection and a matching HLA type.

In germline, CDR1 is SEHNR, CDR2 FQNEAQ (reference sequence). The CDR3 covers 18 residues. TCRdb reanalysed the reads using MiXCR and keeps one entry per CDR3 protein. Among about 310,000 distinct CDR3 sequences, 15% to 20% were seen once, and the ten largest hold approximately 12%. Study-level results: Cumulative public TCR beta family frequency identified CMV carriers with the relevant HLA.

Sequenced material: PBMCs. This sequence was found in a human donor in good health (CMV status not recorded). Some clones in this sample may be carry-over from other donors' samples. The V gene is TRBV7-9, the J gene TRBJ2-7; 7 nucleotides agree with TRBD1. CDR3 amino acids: CASSITAGGSQLPYGQYF. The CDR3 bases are TGTGCCAGCAGCATTACCGCAGGGGGTTCCCAACTACCCTACGGGCAGTACTTC.